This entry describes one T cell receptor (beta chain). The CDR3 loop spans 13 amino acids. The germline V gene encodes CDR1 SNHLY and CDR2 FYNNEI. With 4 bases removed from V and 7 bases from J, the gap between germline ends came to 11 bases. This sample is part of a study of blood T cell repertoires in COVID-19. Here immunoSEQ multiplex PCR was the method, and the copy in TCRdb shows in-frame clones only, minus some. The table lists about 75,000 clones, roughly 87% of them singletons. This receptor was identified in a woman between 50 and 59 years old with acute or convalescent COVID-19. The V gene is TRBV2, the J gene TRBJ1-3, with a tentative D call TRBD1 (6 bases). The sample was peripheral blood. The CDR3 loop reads CASSAAGANTIYF. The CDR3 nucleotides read TGTGCCAGCAGTGCGGCAGGGGCGAACACCATATATTTT.